The clone carrying this T cell receptor (beta chain) was counted ten times or more. This entry is derived from a study of T-cell reconstitution after alpha-beta-depleted transplantation in children. CDR1 LGHDT and CDR2 YNNKEL come from the germline V gene (reference sequence). Trimming took off 11 bases at V and 3 bases at J, with 11 bases between the two ends. The CDR3 contains 12 residues. The library targeted TCRbeta and was prepared with unique molecular identifiers. MiXCR was run by TCRdb on the PCR reads, yielding one entry per CDR3 protein. Among fewer than 95,000 distinct CDR3 sequences listed, more than 10% were seen once.

The receptor comes from a human donor who donated a stem cell graft to a child with inherited bone marrow failure. The chain couples TRBV3-1 to TRBJ2-1; D might be TRBD2 (7 bases). The sample was PBMCs from the stem cell graft donor, taken from the stem cell graft. CDR3 region: CAAGGLYNEQFF. The DNA of the CDR3 is TGTGCCGCCGGGGGGCTCTACAATGAGCAGTTCTTC.